This paragraph reports one T cell receptor (beta chain). Its antigen is undetermined. The CDR3 consists of 12 residues. Trimming pared 1 base from V and 11 bases from J, leaving 9 bases between. Germline CDR1 reads SEHNR; CDR2 reads FQNEAQ (reference sequence). 60 Vbeta and 13 Jbeta primers were used in PCR. TCRdb keeps only in-frame clones here, not all; method: immunoSEQ multiplex PCR. Of approximately 150,000 clones listed, roughly three quarters are singletons. This specimen comes from a study of cytomegalovirus exposure and HLA in healthy donors. The study's findings and limits: TRBV6-2, TRBV6-3 and some other V segments were excluded as indistinguishable. In a later analysis, parvovirus B19, influenza, CMV and Epstein-Barr virus appeared linked to several top co-occurrence clusters. TCR beta chain V- and J-gene trimming was linked, in a later analysis, to a missense variant in DCLRE1C.

The rearrangement links TRBV7-9 to TRBJ1-5, with TRBD1 as a possible D gene (5 bases). Sample: PBMCs. The clonotype was recovered from a middle-aged woman in good health and CMV-seronegative. The CDR3 coding sequence is TGTGCCAGCAGCTTAGAGGGCAGGGCCCAGCATTTT. It translates to CASSLEGRAQHF.